The next 18 T cell receptor beta chains were all read from a single sample in a study of identifying expanded T cells in peripheral blood. Clones were sequenced by immunoSEQ multiplex PCR, and TCRdb holds only the in-frame ones, with some missing. The data hold around 85,000 clones, with roughly 90% observed a single time. Input material: blood. These receptors all stem from a person aged 18-70 years in good health.

The chain carries TRBV28 and TRBJ2-1, with 14 bases lining up with TRBD2. V trimming: 6 bases; J trimming: 5 bases; junction bases outside the gene matches: 6. Germline CDR1 reads MDHEN; CDR2 reads SYDVKM. The CDR3 spans 16 residues. The CDR3 sequence is CASRYRLAGGNNEQFF. The CDR3 DNA reads TGTGCCAGCAGGTACAGACTAGCGGGGGGGAACAATGAGCAGTTCTTC.

The rearrangement joins TRBV5-6 to TRBJ1-2; D not certain. The V and J ends lost 0 bases and 4 bases respectively, with 10 bases between them. Germline-derived CDR1 and CDR2 are SGHDT and YYEEEE. This CDR3 has 14 amino acids. The CDR3 sequence is CASSLENSPYGYTF. In DNA, the CDR3 is TGTGCCAGCAGCTTGGAAAACAGCCCCTATGGCTACACCTTC.

The chain couples TRBV19 to TRBJ1-2; 7 bases align to TRBD1. CDR3 length equals 13 residues. The V gene's germline CDR1 is LNHDA and CDR2 SQIVND (reference sequence). V shed 11 bases, J shed 6 bases, and the junction held 12 bases outside the gene matches. In DNA, the CDR3 is TGTGCCTTATCTACAGGGGCCAGGGATGGCTACACCTTC. This sequence encodes CALSTGARDGYTF.

The chain has TRBV5-4 and TRBJ2-2; no clear D gene. Trimming shortened V by 4 bases and J by 5 bases, and 15 bases separated the two germline ends. CDR1 and CDR2 (germline): SGHNT, YYREEE (reference sequence). This CDR3 region has 15 residues. CDR3 in amino acids: CASSPAARATGELFF. In nucleotides, the CDR3 is TGTGCCAGCAGCCCTGCTGCCCGGGCAACCGGGGAGCTGTTTTTT.

The CDR3 reads CASSRLGTLETQYF. The CDR3 nucleotides read TGTGCCAGCAGCCGACTAGGTACGCTAGAGACCCAGTACTTC. The chain couples TRBV7-2 to TRBJ2-5; D may be TRBD2 (6 bases). The CDR3 totals 14 residues. Germline V gene lookup returns CDR1 SGHTA and CDR2 FQGNSA. The V gene lost 5 bases and the J gene lost 4 bases, with 14 bases spanning the gap.

This chain uses TRBV5-1 with TRBJ2-3; D gene unclear. CDR1 SGHRS and CDR2 YFSETQ come from the germline V gene. The CDR3 extends over 15 amino acids. V lost 0 bases and J 2 bases, leaving 10 bases between the germline ends. The CDR3 sequence is CASSLESSLTDTQYF. CDR3 bases: TGCGCCAGCAGCTTGGAATCGAGCCTCACAGATACGCAGTATTTT.

The chain has TRBV9 and TRBJ2-1; TRBD2 might be the D (5 bases). With 4 bases removed from V and 9 bases from J, the gap between germline ends came to 23 bases. Germline V CDR1 and CDR2: SGDLS, YYNGEE. The CDR3 is made up of 16 amino acids. CDR3 region: CASSPSAAAKEGEQFF. CDR3 DNA sequence: TGTGCCAGCAGCCCGTCAGCGGCTGCTAAGGAAGGTGAGCAGTTCTTC.

This clone was seen once. This chain connects TRBV2 to TRBJ2-5; either TRBD1 or TRBD2 may supply D (6 bases each). With 5 bases removed from V and 5 bases from J, the gap between germline ends came to 12 bases. The germline gives CDR1 SNHLY, CDR2 FYNNEI. The CDR3 runs 13 residues. The CDR3 DNA reads as TGTGCCAGCAGTCGGGGGCTTGTTGAGACCCAGTACTTC. As protein: CASSRGLVETQYF.

The rearrangement links TRBV27 to TRBJ2-1; D possibly corresponds to TRBD2 (6 bases). V was pared by 7 bases and J by 1 base, with 14 bases between. Germline CDR1 reads MNHEY; CDR2 reads SMNVEV (reference sequence). The CDR3 has 15 amino acids. Here the CDR3 DNA reads TGTGCCAGCATGACCAGCGGGCTGTCCTACAATGAGCAGTTCTTC. As protein: CASMTSGLSYNEQFF.

The chain uses TRBV7-3 and TRBJ2-5; D is undetermined. Near its end, the DNA agrees better with TRBJ2-7, so the J call may be wrong. The CDR3 has 15 residues. Germline-derived CDR1 and CDR2 are SGHTA and FQGTGA. The CDR3 DNA follows: TGTGCCAGCAGCTTATATCCGACGGATTCCTACGAGCAGTACTTC. This translates into CASSLYPTDSYEQYF.

V and J are TRBV6-5 and TRBJ1-6; D remains ambiguous. Germline loops: CDR1 MNHEY, CDR2 SVGAGI. The CDR3 sequence is 12 residues long. V was trimmed by 4 bases and J by 7 bases, leaving 5 bases between them. The CDR3, as DNA: TGTGCCAGCAGTTCCCTCAATTCACCCCTCCACTTT. Translation: CASSSLNSPLHF.

The chain combines TRBV5-1 with TRBJ2-4, with D possibly being TRBD1 (6 bases). CDR1 and CDR2 (germline): SGHRS, YFSETQ. The CDR3 is 15 amino acids. Deletions cut 0 bases from V and 5 bases from J, with 12 bases between. CDR3 bases: TGCGCCAGCAGCTTGGTGGGACAAGGGGAAAACATTCAGTACTTC. Its protein is CASSLVGQGENIQYF. Full variable domain (remainder filled in from reference TRBV5-1 and TRBJ2-4): KAGVTQTPRYLIKTRGQQVTLSCSPISGHRSVSWYQQTPGQGLQFLFEYFSETQRNKGNFPGRFSGRQFSNSRSEMNVSTLELGDSALYLCASSLVGQGENIQYFGAGTRLSVL.

J is TRBJ2-3 and V is TRBV9, with a weak D call TRBD2 (6 bases). This CDR3 has 17 amino acids. The germline gives CDR1 SGDLS, CDR2 YYNGEE. Between the trimmed V and J ends, which lost 4 bases and 0 bases, there was a span of 18 bases. The CDR3 spells CASSPRPGLVSTDTQYF. For the CDR3, the DNA is TGTGCCAGCAGCCCACGACCGGGACTCGTTAGCACAGATACGCAGTATTTT.

The chain joins TRBV27 to TRBJ1-6; no definite D call. Looked up from germline, CDR1 is MNHEY and CDR2 is SMNVEV (reference sequence). Trimming shortened V by 3 bases and J by 0 bases, and 3 bases separated the two germline ends. CDR3 length: 14 residues. The CDR3 coding sequence is TGTGCCAGCAGTTTCAGCTCCTATAATTCACCCCTCCACTTT. It is translated as CASSFSSYNSPLHF.

This clone was detected only once. The rearrangement joins TRBV5-4 to TRBJ2-3; TRBD2 matches 15 bases. The CDR3 is made up of 17 amino acids. The germline CDR1 and CDR2 sequences are SGHNT and YYREEE (reference sequence). The junction had 8 bases not matched to a gene; V was cut back by 4 bases and J by 5 bases. The CDR3 nucleotides read TGTGCCAGCAGCATTTGGACTAGCGGGGGGGCAGGAGATACGCAGTATTTT. The encoded protein is CASSIWTSGGAGDTQYF.

V is TRBV5-1 and J is TRBJ2-1; 11 bases are shared with TRBD2. Germline CDR1 and CDR2: SGHRS and YFSETQ. This CDR3 is built from 15 residues. V lost 0 bases to trimming and J lost 5 bases; unmatched junction nucleotides: 1. CDR3: CASSLGTSGHNEQFF. CDR3 nucleotide sequence: TGCGCCAGCAGCTTGGGGACTAGCGGGCACAATGAGCAGTTCTTC.

V gene TRBV9 combines with J gene TRBJ2-3; TRBD2 aligns across 9 bases. Germline V gene sequence: CDR1 SGDLS, CDR2 YYNGEE. The V segment lost 0 bases and the J segment 1 base; nucleotides outside the gene matches: 15. The CDR3 contains 20 residues. The CDR3 DNA reads as TGTGCCAGCAGCGTAGGGGTTGGCGGGAGGGCATCGGGTCGCACAGATACGCAGTATTTT. Residues: CASSVGVGGRASGRTDTQYF. Supplemented by reference TRBV9 and TRBJ2-3, the full variable domain reads DSGVTQTPKHLITATGQRVTLRCSPRSGDLSVYWYQQSLDQGLQFLIQYYNGEERAKGNILERFSAQQFPDLHSELNLSSLELGDSALYFCASSVGVGGRASGRTDTQYFGPGTRLTVL.

The chain links TRBV27 to TRBJ1-2; weak D call: TRBD1 (5 bases). Germline CDR1 reads MNHEY; CDR2 reads SMNVEV (reference sequence). The CDR3 consists of 17 residues. V was cut by 6 bases and J by 4 bases, with 24 bases left in between. The CDR3 coding sequence is TGTGCCAGCAGCTCCCGACACACGACAGCAGATTTCTATGGCTACACCTTC. Its translation is CASSSRHTTADFYGYTF.